This TCR beta chain is drawn from a study of T cells in tumors after PD-1 blockade. Study summary: A subset received ongoing vismodegib 150 mg daily alongside anti-PD-1 therapy. Tumor samples averaged nearly 27,000 templates (range about 500-99,264) and approximately 6,200 unique clonotypes. Study outcomes and limitations: Most post-therapy expanded exhausted CD8+ clones were new, undetected before treatment.

Generated by immunoSEQ multiplex PCR, the TCRdb table keeps only in-frame clones and is missing some. Of more than 8,000 clones listed, 62% are singletons. As to time point: second of two post-therapy site-matched biopsies roughly two months apart. This clone was recorded a few times. Its antigen is currently unknown. The length of the CDR3 is 13 residues. CDR1 is SNHLY, CDR2 FYNNEI, per germline. The V gene end was trimmed by 10 bases and the J gene end by 5 bases; junction bases not matched to a gene: 8. The chain recombines TRBV2 with TRBJ2-5, with 9 positions matching TRBD1. This material consisted of tumor tissue, taken after anti-PD-1 treatment. The receptor comes from a human donor with basal cell carcinoma. The CDR3 loop is CATARGTGETQYF. DNA of the CDR3: TGTGCCACCGCCAGGGGGACAGGGGAGACCCAGTACTTC.